The clone carrying this T cell receptor beta chain has a count of ten or more. As yet, its antigen is unknown. This entry is derived from a study of shared clonotypes between healthy human individuals. Study information: The cohort comprised two women and a few men. Their ages spanned 18 to 49 years.

Method: immunoSEQ multiplex PCR; TCRdb's copy keeps in-frame clones and lacks some. Counted here are roughly 680,000 clones, just under 75% occurring once; the ten biggest clones make up approximately 2%. V was clipped by 4 bases and J by 2 bases, with 22 bases between them. The germline gives CDR1 SGHKS, CDR2 YYEKEE (reference sequence). This CDR3 comprises 19 residues. Regarding the study as a whole: Clonotypes which were not shared had lower generation probabilities than clonotypes that all four donors shared.

Sequencing was performed on memory CD4+ T cells sorted from blood. Indicated subset: CD45RA-negative fraction. The gene calls are TRBV5-5 and TRBJ2-6, with D maybe TRBD1 (8 bases). This clonotype was sampled from a woman in her thirties in good health. CDR3 bases: TGTGCCAGCAGCCCAATCGGGGGGACAGGACTGACTGGGGCCAACGTCCTGACTTTC. Its translation: CASSPIGGTGLTGANVLTF.